The 27 T cell receptor beta chains in this list originate from one sample, sequenced in a study of radiation and T cells in renal cell carcinoma. Sequencing used immunoSEQ multiplex PCR; TCRdb keeps in-frame clones, though not all of them. This sample carries around 94,000 clones, around four fifths of them seen once, and the ten largest clones take roughly 8.8%. Specified time point: blood 4 weeks post-SBRT, at nephrectomy. Treatment: 15 Gy SBRT to primary tumor, nephrectomy 4 weeks later. Sequencing was performed on blood, taken from a patient whose treatment included radiotherapy and nephrectomy. These receptors were collected from a man aged 50 or older with renal cell carcinoma.

The rearrangement joins TRBV19 to TRBJ2-1; D is tentatively TRBD1 or TRBD2 (5 bases each). Looked up from germline, CDR1 is LNHDA and CDR2 is SQIVND (reference sequence). This CDR3 contains 16 residues. V lost 6 bases and J 9 bases, leaving 24 bases between the germline ends. This CDR3 is CASRSTGPIVGGEQFF. The CDR3 DNA is TGTGCCAGTAGGTCAACCGGGCCCATTGTTGGGGGTGAGCAGTTCTTC.

The CDR3 reads CASSPPYLSGSADTQYF. In nucleotides, the CDR3 is TGTGCCAGCTCACCACCATATCTTAGCGGGAGTGCAGATACGCAGTATTTT. This chain connects TRBV18 to TRBJ2-3; 9 bases map to TRBD2. The CDR3 loop spans 17 amino acids. From germline, CDR1 is KGHSH and CDR2 LQKENI. Trimming at V came to 0 bases and at J to 4 bases, leaving 8 bases not matched to a gene.

V is TRBV4-2 and J is TRBJ2-3, with 13 nucleotides matching TRBD2. The CDR3 extends over 16 amino acids. In germline, CDR1 is LGHNA, CDR2 YNFKEQ. J lost 6 bases, V lost 5 bases, and 8 bases had no gene match. This CDR3 reads CASSSRTSGRTDTQYF. The DNA of the CDR3 is TGTGCCAGCAGCTCCCGGACTAGCGGGAGAACTGATACGCAGTATTTT.

The gene calls are TRBV11-1 and TRBJ2-7; D tentatively reads TRBD1 or TRBD2 (5 bases each). The ends were cut back, 5 bases at V and 2 bases at J, with 19 bases in the middle. The germline V gene has CDR1 SGHAT and CDR2 FQDESV (reference sequence). CDR3 length equals 16 residues. The CDR3 here is CASSVGRHGFAYEQYF. The CDR3 DNA sequence: TGTGCCAGCAGCGTGGGACGCCATGGGTTCGCCTACGAGCAGTACTTC.

This chain uses TRBV21-1 with TRBJ2-1; the D call TRBD1 from the table was never checked on the DNA. TRBV21-1 is noted as a pseudogene. The CDR3 extends over 15 amino acids. The CDR3 sequence is CATPHRGEGYNEQFF. The CDR3 DNA reads as TGTGCCACCCCGCACAGGGGAGAAGGCTACAATGAGCAGTTCTTC.

The CDR3 spells CASSDTGTGPYNEQFF. The DNA for the CDR3 is TGTGCCAGCAGTGATACCGGGACAGGACCCTACAATGAGCAGTTCTTC. The genes are TRBV9 and TRBJ2-1; 8 nucleotides agree with TRBD1. CDR3 size: 16 residues. Unmatched junction bases numbered 9, after V lost 5 bases and J lost 2 bases. Per germline, CDR1 SGDLS and CDR2 YYNGEE.

The rearrangement joins TRBV5-4 to TRBJ2-3, with 14 bases that match TRBD2. CDR3 length: 20 amino acids. With V trimmed by 3 bases and J by 0 bases, 12 bases remained unmatched. Looked up from germline, CDR1 is SGHNT and CDR2 is YYREEE (reference sequence). Written as DNA, the CDR3 is TGTGCCAGCAGCTCGGGACTAGCGGGAGCAGGGTTCTCTAGCACAGATACGCAGTATTTT. As protein: CASSSGLAGAGFSSTDTQYF.

V and J are TRBV11-2 and TRBJ1-2, with D possibly matching TRBD1 (6 bases). The CDR3 sequence is 15 residues long. Germline CDR1 is SGHAT and CDR2 is FQNNGV. Trimming removed 1 base from V and 3 bases from J, with 12 bases in between. The CDR3 loop reads CASSLVGPGDYGYTF. The DNA for the CDR3 is TGTGCCAGCAGCTTAGTGGGCCCAGGGGACTATGGCTACACCTTC.

V gene TRBV28 combines with J gene TRBJ1-2, with 8 bases matching TRBD1. The germline gives CDR1 MDHEN, CDR2 SYDVKM. Unmatched junction bases numbered 13, after V lost 6 bases and J lost 4 bases. The CDR3 length is 16 residues. CDR3 DNA sequence: TGTGCCAGCAGAGCTGTACCGGGGACAGGATCCTATGGCTACACCTTC. The encoded protein is CASRAVPGTGSYGYTF.

The rearrangement uses TRBV7-9 and TRBJ1-1; no clear D gene. V was trimmed by 6 bases and J by 4 bases, leaving 15 bases between them. The germline V gene encodes CDR1 SEHNR and CDR2 FQNEAQ (reference sequence). This CDR3 comprises 14 residues. CDR3 in amino acids: CASSSLGSGTEAFF. The CDR3 nucleotides read TGTGCCAGCAGTTCCCTAGGCAGCGGCACTGAAGCTTTCTTT.

The rearrangement joins TRBV18 to TRBJ1-3; TRBD1 matches 10 bases. The V gene's germline CDR1 is KGHSH and CDR2 LQKENI. This CDR3 spans 16 amino acids. J lost 3 bases, V lost 1 base, and 3 bases had no gene match. CDR3 residues: CASSPQTGGFGNTIYF. The CDR3 DNA sequence: TGTGCCAGCTCACCACAGACAGGGGGCTTTGGAAACACCATATATTTT.

This chain links TRBV28 with TRBJ1-5, with 11 bases that match TRBD1. CDR3 length equals 16 residues. CDR1 and CDR2 (germline): MDHEN, SYDVKM. This chain's CDR3 is CASGTGGRYSNQPQHF. The DNA of the CDR3 is TGTGCTTCTGGGACAGGGGGTAGATATAGCAATCAGCCCCAGCATTTT.

This clone was counted only a few times. The chain combines TRBV5-1 with TRBJ2-1; TRBD2 matches at 10 bases. The length of the CDR3 is 15 residues. The V segment lost 0 bases and the J segment 12 bases; nucleotides outside the gene matches: 9. CDR1 and CDR2 (germline): SGHRS, YFSETQ. This CDR3 is CASSLGASGRSAQFF. CDR3 nucleotide sequence: TGCGCCAGCAGCTTGGGTGCTAGCGGGAGAAGCGCGCAGTTCTTC.

The V and J genes are TRBV7-9 and TRBJ2-7, with D perhaps being TRBD1 or TRBD2 (5 bases each). Trimming shortened V by 7 bases and J by 4 bases, and 32 bases separated the two germline ends. CDR1 SEHNR and CDR2 FQNEAQ come from the germline V gene (reference sequence). This CDR3 region has 19 residues. This CDR3 reads CASKSRPQALRGTWYEQYF. The CDR3 region has the DNA TGTGCCAGCAAGAGCCGACCCCAGGCGCTCCGAGGGACGTGGTACGAGCAGTACTTC. The whole variable domain, remainder taken from reference TRBV7-9 and TRBJ2-7, is DTGVSQNPRHKITKRGQNVTFRCDPISEHNRLYWYRQTLGQGPEFLTYFQNEAQLEKSRLLSDRFSAERPKGSFSTLEIQRTEQGDSAMYLCASKSRPQALRGTWYEQYFGPGTRLTVT.

This clone turned up a few times. The V gene is TRBV5-4, the J gene TRBJ1-6; TRBD1 matches at 7 bases. Losses at the gene ends were 4 bases for V and 0 bases for J; bases not matched to a gene: 7. Germline CDR1 SGHNT, CDR2 YYREEE (reference sequence). The CDR3 consists of 17 residues. The CDR3, as DNA: TGTGCCAGCAGCCCGGGACAGAGCGGCTCCTATAATTCACCCCTCCACTTT. This translates into CASSPGQSGSYNSPLHF.

The V gene is TRBV4-3, the J gene TRBJ2-1; TRBD2 matches at 8 bases. The CDR3 covers 17 residues. Trimming at V came to 4 bases and at J to 5 bases, leaving 13 bases not matched to a gene. Per germline, CDR1 LGHNA and CDR2 YSLEER. Here the CDR3 DNA reads TGCGCCAGCAGCCTTAGAGGGGGAGCGGGGGCTCACAATGAGCAGTTCTTC. Translating gives CASSLRGGAGAHNEQFF.

In this sample, this clone turned up once. The gene calls are TRBV7-2 and TRBJ2-2; D uncertain. The CDR3 is 14 amino acids. The germline gives CDR1 SGHTA, CDR2 FQGNSA. Trimming left V 1 base short and J 6 bases short, with 9 bases between. In DNA form, the CDR3 reads TGTGCCAGCAGCTTAGGGGGTCGGGCCGGGGAGCTGTTTTTT. Translation: CASSLGGRAGELFF.

The rearrangement links TRBV6-1 to TRBJ2-3; 7 bases map to TRBD2. Germline values: CDR1 MNHNS, CDR2 SASEGT. V was pared by 6 bases and J by 0 bases, with 6 bases of the junction left unmatched. CDR3 length: 15 residues. CDR3 nucleotide sequence: TGTGCCAGCAGGGTAGCGGGCCGAAGCACAGATACGCAGTATTTT. Amino acid sequence: CASRVAGRSTDTQYF.

The chain joins TRBV11-2 to TRBJ1-5; 9 nucleotides line up with TRBD1. This CDR3 is 16 amino acids long. After removal of 5 bases from V and 6 bases from J, the junction contained 11 bases not matched to a gene. From germline, CDR1 is SGHAT and CDR2 FQNNGV. The CDR3 coding sequence is TGTGCCAGCAGCGCCGGGACAGGGTTTTTGGGTCAGCCCCAGCATTTT. Its translation: CASSAGTGFLGQPQHF.

The rearrangement joins TRBV7-9 to TRBJ2-1; 13 bases are shared with TRBD2. The V gene end was trimmed by 3 bases and the J gene end by 9 bases; junction bases not matched to a gene: 2. Germline V gene sequence: CDR1 SEHNR, CDR2 FQNEAQ (reference sequence). This CDR3 region has 14 residues. The DNA of the CDR3 is TGTGCCAGCAGCTTGACTAGCGGGGGGTCTGAGCAGTTCTTC. It codes for CASSLTSGGSEQFF.

The rearrangement links TRBV6-4 to TRBJ1-5; 8 bases fit TRBD1. The germline V gene has CDR1 MRHNA and CDR2 SNTAGT. V lost 6 bases to trimming and J lost 3 bases; unmatched junction nucleotides: 4. The CDR3 has 14 amino acids. DNA for the CDR3: TGTGCCAGCAGCGGACAGGGAGACAATCAGCCCCAGCATTTT. It translates to CASSGQGDNQPQHF.

This clone was seen only a few times. The V and J genes are TRBV2 and TRBJ1-4, with D possibly being TRBD1 (5 bases). Germline values: CDR1 SNHLY, CDR2 FYNNEI. Between the trimmed V and J ends, which lost 6 bases and 5 bases, there was a span of 10 bases. The CDR3 is 13 amino acids. Here the CDR3 reads CASRVQENEKLFF. As DNA, the CDR3 is TGTGCCAGCAGGGTACAGGAAAATGAAAAACTGTTTTTT.

V is TRBV28 and J is TRBJ1-5; no reliable D call. This CDR3 has 13 residues. Per the germline V gene, CDR1 is MDHEN and CDR2 is SYDVKM. Trimming shortened V by 0 bases and J by 4 bases, and 4 bases separated the two germline ends. CDR3 amino acids: CASSLWGNQPQHF. CDR3 coding DNA: TGTGCCAGCAGTTTATGGGGGAATCAGCCCCAGCATTTT.

The V and J genes are TRBV2 and TRBJ2-5, with 7 bases lining up with TRBD1. This CDR3 is 14 amino acids long. Germline CDR1 is SNHLY and CDR2 is FYNNEI. V gave up 5 bases and J gave up 0 bases; unmatched junction bases: 3. CDR3 region: CASSKQGHQETQYF. The CDR3 DNA reads TGTGCCAGCAGTAAACAGGGGCACCAAGAGACCCAGTACTTC.

The CDR3, as DNA: TGCGCCAGCAGTGAGCAGGGCTTCGGAAACACCATATATTTT. It encodes CASSEQGFGNTIYF. The chain couples TRBV10-2 to TRBJ1-3, with D tentatively TRBD1 (5 bases). The V and J ends lost 2 bases and 4 bases respectively, with 9 bases between them. CDR1 is WSHSY, CDR2 SAAADI, per germline. This CDR3 has 14 amino acids.

This chain joins TRBV5-4 and TRBJ2-7; D call uncertain. The germline V gene encodes CDR1 SGHNT and CDR2 YYREEE (reference sequence). CDR3 length: 12 residues. V dropped 0 bases and J dropped 2 bases, with 3 bases sitting between them. CDR3 in DNA: TGTGCCAGCAGCTTGGGAACCTACGAGCAGTACTTC. Translation gives CASSLGTYEQYF.

CDR3 sequence (DNA): TGTGCCAGCAGTCATTTGGAGGGGGACGGCTACACCTTC. Translating it yields CASSHLEGDGYTF. The J gene is TRBJ1-2, the V gene TRBV5-4, with D perhaps TRBD1 (6 bases). Trimming pared 5 bases from V and 8 bases from J, leaving 16 bases between. The V gene's germline CDR1 is SGHNT and CDR2 YYREEE (reference sequence). The CDR3 extends over 13 amino acids.